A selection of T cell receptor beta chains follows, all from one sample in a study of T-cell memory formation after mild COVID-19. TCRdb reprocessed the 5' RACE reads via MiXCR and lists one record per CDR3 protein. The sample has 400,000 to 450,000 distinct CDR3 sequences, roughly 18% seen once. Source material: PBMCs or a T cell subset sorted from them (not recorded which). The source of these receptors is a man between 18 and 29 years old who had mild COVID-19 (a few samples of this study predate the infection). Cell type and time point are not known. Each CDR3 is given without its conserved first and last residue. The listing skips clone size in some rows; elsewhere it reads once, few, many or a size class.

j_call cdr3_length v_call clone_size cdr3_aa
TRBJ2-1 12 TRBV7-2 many ASSLERGGNEQF
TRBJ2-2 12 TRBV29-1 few SVQGARGTGELF
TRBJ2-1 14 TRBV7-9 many ASRNIGGSSYNEQF
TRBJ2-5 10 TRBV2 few ASSTGPETQY
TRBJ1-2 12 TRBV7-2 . ASSLGLASSGYT
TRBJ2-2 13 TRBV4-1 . ASSQAPGGYGELF
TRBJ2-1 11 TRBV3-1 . ASSQDGSESLF
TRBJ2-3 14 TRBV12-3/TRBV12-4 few ASLYLSGSSTDTQY
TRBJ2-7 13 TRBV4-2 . ASSQHQGVAYEQY
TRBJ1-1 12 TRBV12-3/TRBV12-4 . ASRPASRDTEAF
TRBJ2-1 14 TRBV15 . ATSRMGTSGGDEQF
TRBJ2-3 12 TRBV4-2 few ASSQETSDGTQY
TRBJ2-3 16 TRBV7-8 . ASSLVHWTVLNPDTQY
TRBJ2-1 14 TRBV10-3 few ATSQTPGRAHDEQF
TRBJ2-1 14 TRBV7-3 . ASSPRASSSYNEQF
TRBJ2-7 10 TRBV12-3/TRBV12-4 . ASRLAGGYQY
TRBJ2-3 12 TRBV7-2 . ASSLGLESGTQY
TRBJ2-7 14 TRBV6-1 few ASSPSGRAVSYEQY
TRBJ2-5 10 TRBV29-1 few SVEPEEETQY
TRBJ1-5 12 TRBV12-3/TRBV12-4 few ASSLDRANQPQH
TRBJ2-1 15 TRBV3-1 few ASTTSAGTRWGNEQF
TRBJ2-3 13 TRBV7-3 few ASSLRGRVTDTQY